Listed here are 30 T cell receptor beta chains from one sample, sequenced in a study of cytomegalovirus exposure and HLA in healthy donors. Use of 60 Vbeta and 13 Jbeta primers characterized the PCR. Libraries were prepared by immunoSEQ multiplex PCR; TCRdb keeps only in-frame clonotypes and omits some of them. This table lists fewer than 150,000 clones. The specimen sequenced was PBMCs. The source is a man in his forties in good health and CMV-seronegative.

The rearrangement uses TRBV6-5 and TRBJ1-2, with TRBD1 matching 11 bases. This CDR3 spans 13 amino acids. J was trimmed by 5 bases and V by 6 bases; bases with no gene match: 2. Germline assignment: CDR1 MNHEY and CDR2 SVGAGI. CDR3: CASRGQGGYGYTF. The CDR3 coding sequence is TGTGCCAGCAGGGGACAGGGGGGTTATGGCTACACCTTC.

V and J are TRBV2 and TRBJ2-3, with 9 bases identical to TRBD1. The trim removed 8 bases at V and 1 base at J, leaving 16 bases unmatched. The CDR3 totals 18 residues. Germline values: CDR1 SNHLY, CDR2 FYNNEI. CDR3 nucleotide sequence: TGTGCCAGCTGGGGGGGGGACAGGGAGTCAGCACGCACAGATACGCAGTATTTT. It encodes CASWGGDRESARTDTQYF.

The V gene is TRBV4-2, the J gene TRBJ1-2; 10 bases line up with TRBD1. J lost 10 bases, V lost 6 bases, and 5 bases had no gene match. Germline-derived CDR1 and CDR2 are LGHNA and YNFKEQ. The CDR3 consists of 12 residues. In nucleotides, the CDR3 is TGTGCCAGCAGTGGACAGGGGGAGATCTACACCTTC. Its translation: CASSGQGEIYTF.

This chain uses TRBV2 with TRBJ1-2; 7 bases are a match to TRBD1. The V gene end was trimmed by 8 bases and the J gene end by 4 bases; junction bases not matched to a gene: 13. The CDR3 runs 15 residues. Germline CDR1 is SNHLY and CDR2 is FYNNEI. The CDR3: CASHGPKQGGYGYTF. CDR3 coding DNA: TGTGCCAGCCACGGCCCAAAGCAGGGGGGCTATGGCTACACCTTC.

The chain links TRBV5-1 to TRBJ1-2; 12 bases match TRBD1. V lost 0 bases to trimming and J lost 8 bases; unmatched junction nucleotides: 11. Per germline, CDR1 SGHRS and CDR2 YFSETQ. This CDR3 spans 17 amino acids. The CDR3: CASSLDGTGGAWGGYTF. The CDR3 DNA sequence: TGCGCCAGCAGCTTGGACGGGACAGGGGGCGCTTGGGGCGGCTACACCTTC.

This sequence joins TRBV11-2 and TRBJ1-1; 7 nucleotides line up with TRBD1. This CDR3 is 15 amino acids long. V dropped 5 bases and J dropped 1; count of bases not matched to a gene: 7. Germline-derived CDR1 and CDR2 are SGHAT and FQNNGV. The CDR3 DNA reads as TGTGCCAGCAGCGTTCCGGGACAGTGGAACACTGAAGCTTTCTTT. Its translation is CASSVPGQWNTEAFF.

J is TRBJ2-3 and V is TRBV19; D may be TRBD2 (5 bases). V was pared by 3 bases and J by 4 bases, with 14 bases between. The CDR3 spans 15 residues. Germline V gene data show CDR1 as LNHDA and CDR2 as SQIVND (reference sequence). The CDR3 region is CASSIGSVAADTQYF. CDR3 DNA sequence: TGTGCCAGTAGTATTGGGAGTGTGGCGGCAGATACGCAGTATTTT.

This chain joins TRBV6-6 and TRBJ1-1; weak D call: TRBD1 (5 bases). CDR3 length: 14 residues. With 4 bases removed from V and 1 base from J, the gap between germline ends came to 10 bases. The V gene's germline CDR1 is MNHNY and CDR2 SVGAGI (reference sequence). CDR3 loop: CASSLAGSNTEAFF. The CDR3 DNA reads TGTGCCAGCAGTTTGGCAGGGTCGAACACTGAAGCTTTCTTT.

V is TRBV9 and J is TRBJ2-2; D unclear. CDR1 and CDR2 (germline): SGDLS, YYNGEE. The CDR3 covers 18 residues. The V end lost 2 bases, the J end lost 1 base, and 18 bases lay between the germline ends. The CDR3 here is CASSVLPGSTENTGELFF. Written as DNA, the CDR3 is TGTGCCAGCAGCGTCCTCCCCGGCAGCACAGAGAACACCGGGGAGCTGTTTTTT.

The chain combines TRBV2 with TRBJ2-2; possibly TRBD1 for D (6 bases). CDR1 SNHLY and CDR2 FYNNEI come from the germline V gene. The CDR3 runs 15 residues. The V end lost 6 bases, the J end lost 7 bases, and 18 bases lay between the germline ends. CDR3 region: CASSTGMGTDGELFF. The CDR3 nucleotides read TGTGCCAGCAGCACAGGGATGGGAACGGACGGGGAGCTGTTTTTT.

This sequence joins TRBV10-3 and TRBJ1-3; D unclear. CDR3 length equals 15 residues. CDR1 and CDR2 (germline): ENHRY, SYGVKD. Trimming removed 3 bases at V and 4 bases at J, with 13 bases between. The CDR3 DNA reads TGTGCCATCAGTGAATCCCCGGGAGTGGGAAACACCATATATTTT. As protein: CAISESPGVGNTIYF.

The CDR3 region is CASREGLNQPQHF. The CDR3 bases are TGTGCCAGCAGGGAGGGGCTGAATCAGCCCCAGCATTTT. The rearrangement uses TRBV6-1 and TRBJ1-5, with TRBD1 as a possible D gene (5 bases). Trimming shortened V by 6 bases and J by 4 bases, and 10 bases separated the two germline ends. Germline-derived CDR1 and CDR2 are MNHNS and SASEGT. The CDR3 length is 13 residues.

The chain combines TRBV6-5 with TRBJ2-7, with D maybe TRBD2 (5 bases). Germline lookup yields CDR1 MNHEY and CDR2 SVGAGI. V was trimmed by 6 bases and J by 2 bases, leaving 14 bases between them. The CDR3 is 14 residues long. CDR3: CASSLSRGAYEQYF. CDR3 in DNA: TGTGCCAGCAGCCTCAGCCGGGGAGCCTACGAGCAGTACTTC.

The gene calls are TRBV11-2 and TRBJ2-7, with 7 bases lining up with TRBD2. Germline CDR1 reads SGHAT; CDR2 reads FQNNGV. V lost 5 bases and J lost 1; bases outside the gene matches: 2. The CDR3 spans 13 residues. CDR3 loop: CASSPGLSYEQYF. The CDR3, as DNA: TGTGCCAGCAGCCCGGGACTATCCTACGAGCAGTACTTC. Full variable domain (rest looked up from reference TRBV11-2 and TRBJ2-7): EAGVAQSPRYKIIEKRQSVAFWCNPISGHATLYWYQQILGQGPKLLIQFQNNGVVDDSQLPKDRFSAERLKGVDSTLKIQPAKLEDSAVYLCASSPGLSYEQYFGPGTRLTVT.

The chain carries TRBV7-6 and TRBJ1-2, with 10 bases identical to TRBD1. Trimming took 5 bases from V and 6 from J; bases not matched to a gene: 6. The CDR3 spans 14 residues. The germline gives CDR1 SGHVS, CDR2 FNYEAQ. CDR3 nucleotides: TGTGCCAGCAGCCCAGTGGGGACAGGGGATGGCTACACCTTC. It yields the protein CASSPVGTGDGYTF.

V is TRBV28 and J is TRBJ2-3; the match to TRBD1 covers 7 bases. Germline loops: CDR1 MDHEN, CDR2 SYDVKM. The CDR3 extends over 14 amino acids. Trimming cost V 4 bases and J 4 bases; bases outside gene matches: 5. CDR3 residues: CASSSTGTADTQYF. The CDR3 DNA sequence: TGTGCCAGCAGTTCCACAGGGACAGCAGATACGCAGTATTTT.

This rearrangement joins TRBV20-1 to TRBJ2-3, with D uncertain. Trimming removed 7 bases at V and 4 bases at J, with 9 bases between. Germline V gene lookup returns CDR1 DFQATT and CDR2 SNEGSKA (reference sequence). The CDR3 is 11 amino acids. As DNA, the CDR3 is TGCAGTGATATAGCCGCAGATACGCAGTATTTT. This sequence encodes CSDIAADTQYF.

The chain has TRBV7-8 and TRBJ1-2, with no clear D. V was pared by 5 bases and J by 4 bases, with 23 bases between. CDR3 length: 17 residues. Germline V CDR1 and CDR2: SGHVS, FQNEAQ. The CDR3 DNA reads TGTGCCAGCAGCCGACACGCGACCCAGTCCTCCATCTATGGCTACACCTTC. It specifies CASSRHATQSSIYGYTF.

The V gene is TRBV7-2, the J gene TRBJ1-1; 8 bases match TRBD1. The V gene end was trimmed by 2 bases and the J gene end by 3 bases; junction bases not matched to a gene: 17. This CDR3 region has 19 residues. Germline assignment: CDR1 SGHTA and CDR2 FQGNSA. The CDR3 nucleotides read TGTGCCAGCAGCTTAAATCCGCGTGGCAGGGGGCTCGGGGACACTGAAGCTTTCTTT. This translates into CASSLNPRGRGLGDTEAFF. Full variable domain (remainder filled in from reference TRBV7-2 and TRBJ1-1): GAGVSQSPSNKVTEKGKDVELRCDPISGHTALYWYRQSLGQGLEFLIYFQGNSAPDKSGLPSDRFSAERTGGSVSTLTIQRTQQEDSAVYLCASSLNPRGRGLGDTEAFFGQGTRLTVV.

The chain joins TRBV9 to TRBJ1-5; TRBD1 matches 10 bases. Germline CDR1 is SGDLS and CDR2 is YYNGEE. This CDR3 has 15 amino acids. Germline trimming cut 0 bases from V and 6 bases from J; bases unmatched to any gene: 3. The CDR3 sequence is CASSVGQGAGQPQHF. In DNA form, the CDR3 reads TGTGCCAGCAGCGTAGGACAGGGGGCGGGTCAGCCCCAGCATTTT.

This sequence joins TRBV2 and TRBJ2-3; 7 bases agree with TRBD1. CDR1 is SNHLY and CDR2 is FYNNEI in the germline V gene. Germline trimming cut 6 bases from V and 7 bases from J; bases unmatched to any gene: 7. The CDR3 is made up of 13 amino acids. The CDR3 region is CASRGTASNTQYF. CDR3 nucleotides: TGTGCCAGCAGAGGGACAGCCTCGAATACGCAGTATTTT.

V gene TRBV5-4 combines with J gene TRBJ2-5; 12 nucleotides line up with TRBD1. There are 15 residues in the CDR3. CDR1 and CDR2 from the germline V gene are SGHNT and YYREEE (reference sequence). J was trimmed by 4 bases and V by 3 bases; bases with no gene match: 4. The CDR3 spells CASSSGQGARETQYF. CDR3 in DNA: TGTGCCAGCAGCTCGGGACAGGGGGCGAGAGAGACCCAGTACTTC. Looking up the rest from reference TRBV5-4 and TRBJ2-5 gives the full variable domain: ETGVTQSPTHLIKTRGQQVTLRCSSQSGHNTVSWYQQALGQGPQFIFQYYREEENGRGNFPPRFSGLQFPNYSSELNVNALELDDSALYLCASSSGQGARETQYFGPGTRLLVL.

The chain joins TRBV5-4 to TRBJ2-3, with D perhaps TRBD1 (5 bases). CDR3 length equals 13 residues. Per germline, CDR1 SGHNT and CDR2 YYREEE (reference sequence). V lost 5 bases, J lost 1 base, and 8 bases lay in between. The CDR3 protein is CASRSTGTDTQYF. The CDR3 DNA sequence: TGTGCCAGCAGATCGACAGGCACAGATACGCAGTATTTT.

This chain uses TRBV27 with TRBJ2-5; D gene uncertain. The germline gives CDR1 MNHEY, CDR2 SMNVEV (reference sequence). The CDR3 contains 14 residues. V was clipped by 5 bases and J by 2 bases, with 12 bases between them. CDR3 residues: CASSPLLSQETQYF. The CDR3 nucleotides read TGTGCCAGCAGTCCCCTCTTGTCGCAAGAGACCCAGTACTTC.

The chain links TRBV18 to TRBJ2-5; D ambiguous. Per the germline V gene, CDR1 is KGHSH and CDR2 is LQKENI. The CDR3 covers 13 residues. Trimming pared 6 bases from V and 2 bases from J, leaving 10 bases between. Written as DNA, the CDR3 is TGTGCCAGCTCCCCAGAGAGACAAGAGACCCAGTACTTC. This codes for CASSPERQETQYF.

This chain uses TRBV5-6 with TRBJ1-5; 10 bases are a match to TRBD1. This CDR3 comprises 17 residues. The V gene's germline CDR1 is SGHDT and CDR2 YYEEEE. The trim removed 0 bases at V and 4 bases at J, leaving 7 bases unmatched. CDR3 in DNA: TGTGCCAGCAGCTTGGGCTGGGGACAGGGGACTAATCAGCCCCAGCATTTT. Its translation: CASSLGWGQGTNQPQHF. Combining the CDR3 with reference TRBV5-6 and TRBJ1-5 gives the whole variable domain DAGVTQSPTHLIKTRGQQVTLRCSPKSGHDTVSWYQQALGQGPQFIFQYYEEEERQRGNFPDRFSGHQFPNYSSELNVNALLLGDSALYLCASSLGWGQGTNQPQHFGDGTRLSIL.

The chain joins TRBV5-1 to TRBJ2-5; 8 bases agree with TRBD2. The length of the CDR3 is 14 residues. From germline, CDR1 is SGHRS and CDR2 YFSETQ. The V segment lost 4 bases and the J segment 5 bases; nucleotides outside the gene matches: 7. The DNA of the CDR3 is TGCGCCAGCAGCCCGGCGGGGGGCGGGGAGACCCAGTACTTC. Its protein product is CASSPAGGGETQYF.

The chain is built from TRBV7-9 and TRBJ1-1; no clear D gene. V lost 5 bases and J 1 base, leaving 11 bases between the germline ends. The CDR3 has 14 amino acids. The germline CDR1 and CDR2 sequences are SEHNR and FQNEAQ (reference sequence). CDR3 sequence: CASSNEDWNTEAFF. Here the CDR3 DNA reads TGTGCCAGCAGCAACGAGGACTGGAACACTGAAGCTTTCTTT.

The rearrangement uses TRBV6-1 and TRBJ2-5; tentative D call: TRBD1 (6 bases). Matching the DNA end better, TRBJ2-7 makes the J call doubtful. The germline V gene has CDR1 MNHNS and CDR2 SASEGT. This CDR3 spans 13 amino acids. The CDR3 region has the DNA TGTGCCAGCAGTGAAACAGGGCGCCACGAGCAGTACTTC. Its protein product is CASSETGRHEQYF.

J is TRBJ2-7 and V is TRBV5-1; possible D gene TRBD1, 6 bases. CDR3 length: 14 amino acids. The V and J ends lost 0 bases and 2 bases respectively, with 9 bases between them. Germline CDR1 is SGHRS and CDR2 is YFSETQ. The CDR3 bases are TGCGCCAGCAGCTTGGGACAGGCAGCCTACGAGCAGTACTTC. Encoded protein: CASSLGQAAYEQYF.